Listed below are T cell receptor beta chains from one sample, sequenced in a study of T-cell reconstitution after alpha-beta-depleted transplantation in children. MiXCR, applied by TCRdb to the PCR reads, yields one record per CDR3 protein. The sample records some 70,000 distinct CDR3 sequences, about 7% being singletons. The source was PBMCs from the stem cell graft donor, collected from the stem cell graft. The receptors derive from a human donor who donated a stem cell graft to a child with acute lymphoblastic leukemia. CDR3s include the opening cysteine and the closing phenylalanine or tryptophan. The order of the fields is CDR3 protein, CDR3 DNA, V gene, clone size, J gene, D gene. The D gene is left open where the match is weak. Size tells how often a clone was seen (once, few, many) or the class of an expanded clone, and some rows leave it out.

CASSQEPQGSANTIYF	TGCGCCAGCAGCCAAGAACCCCAGGGGTCTGCAAACACCATATATTTT	TRBV4-1	many	TRBJ1-3	NA
CASSLWGTDQPQHF	TGCGCCAGCAGCTTGTGGGGTACGGATCAGCCCCAGCATTTT	TRBV5-1	many	TRBJ1-5	NA
CATLMSRGAEAFF	TGTGCCACCTTAATGTCAAGGGGTGCTGAAGCTTTCTTT	TRBV6-5	NA	TRBJ1-1	NA
CASSQDMELTEAFF	TGCGCCAGCAGCCAAGATATGGAACTTACTGAAGCTTTCTTT	TRBV4-1	many	TRBJ1-1	NA
CASSLAGGYDNEQFF	TGTGCCAGCAGCTTAGCGGGGGGCTACGACAATGAGCAGTTCTTC	TRBV7-3	many	TRBJ2-1	TRBD2
CASALGGNHNEQIF	TGTGCCAGTGCTTTGGGGGGAAATCACAATGAGCAGATCTTC	TRBV28	NA	TRBJ2-1	NA
CAMSPGLFCGGSYEQYF	TGTGCCATGAGCCCCGGGCTATTCTGCGGGGGCTCCTACGAGCAGTACTTC	TRBV28	once	TRBJ2-7	TRBD2
CATQGTEGNEQFF	TGTGCTACCCAGGGGACGGAGGGGAATGAGCAGTTCTTC	TRBV11-2	NA	TRBJ2-1	NA
CAISERTGDFSYNEQFF	TGTGCCATCAGTGAGAGAACCGGGGACTTCTCCTACAATGAGCAGTTCTTC	TRBV10-3	many	TRBJ2-1	NA
CSASVGSTEAFF	TGCAGTGCCTCGGTGGGAAGCACTGAAGCTTTCTTT	TRBV20-1	many	TRBJ1-1	NA
CASSLGMLGDTEDTQYF	TGTGCCAGCAGCTTAGGGATGTTGGGGGATACGGAAGATACGCAGTATTTT	TRBV7-8	many	TRBJ2-3	NA
CASSVTGGRQETQYF	TGTGCCAGCAGTGTCACAGGGGGACGTCAAGAGACCCAGTACTTC	TRBV6-4	many	TRBJ2-5	TRBD1
CASSLSTSRVTQYF	TGTGCCAGCAGTCTCTCGACTAGCAGGGTGACCCAGTACTTC	TRBV27	many	TRBJ2-5	TRBD2
CASSPAGGGRTNEKLFF	TGCGCCAGCAGCCCGGCCGGGGGAGGCCGAACTAATGAAAAACTGTTTTTT	TRBV5-1	many	TRBJ1-4	NA
CASSFAQLNTGELFF	TGTGCCAGCAGTTTTGCACAGCTGAACACCGGGGAGCTGTTTTTT	TRBV28	NA	TRBJ2-2	NA
CASSLVVQGWTEAFF	TGTGCCAGCAGCTTGGTGGTACAGGGGTGGACTGAAGCTTTCTTT	TRBV5-5	many	TRBJ1-1	TRBD1
CATSRLQGLAGNEQFF	TGTGCCACCAGCAGATTGCAAGGACTAGCGGGCAATGAGCAGTTCTTC	TRBV15	many	TRBJ2-1	TRBD2
CASSMDGAYYEQYF	TGTGCCAGCAGCATGGACGGTGCCTACTACGAGCAGTACTTC	TRBV7-2	NA	TRBJ2-7	NA
CASSYLPGTTEAFF	TGTGCCAGCAGTTACTTGCCGGGAACCACTGAAGCTTTCTTT	TRBV6-5	many	TRBJ1-1	NA
CASSGLRNTEAFF	TGTGCCAGCAGCGGCTTAAGGAACACTGAAGCTTTCTTT	TRBV7-2	many	TRBJ1-1	NA